This passage covers 31 T cell receptor beta chains from one sample sequenced in a study of blood T cell repertoires in COVID-19. Method: immunoSEQ multiplex PCR; TCRdb's copy keeps in-frame clones and lacks some. Here the sample spans over 250,000 clones, roughly nine tenths being singletons. Sequencing was done on a sample of PBMCs or T cells enriched from blood (not recorded which). The receptors derive from a woman aged 60-70 years who had recovered from COVID-19.

J is TRBJ1-2 and V is TRBV9; 9 bases match TRBD1. This CDR3 comprises 14 residues. Germline V gene sequence: CDR1 SGDLS, CDR2 YYNGEE. With 4 bases clipped from V and 6 bases from J, the junction kept 7 bases outside the gene matches. CDR3 in DNA: TGTGCCAGCAGCACCTCCGGGACAGGGAATGGCTACACCTTC. The encoded protein is CASSTSGTGNGYTF.

The V and J genes are TRBV6-6 and TRBJ2-1, with TRBD2 matching over 8 bases. The V gene's germline CDR1 is MNHNY and CDR2 SVGAGI (reference sequence). This CDR3 region has 15 residues. With V trimmed by 5 bases and J by 3 bases, 6 bases remained unmatched. CDR3 DNA sequence: TGTGCCAGCAGTGTTTTGGCGGGGGGCTACAATGAGCAGTTCTTC. This codes for CASSVLAGGYNEQFF.

The rearrangement links TRBV7-8 to TRBJ1-2; 7 nucleotides match TRBD1. The length of the CDR3 is 12 residues. The V gene end was trimmed by 5 bases and the J gene end by 7 bases; junction bases not matched to a gene: 4. Germline lookup yields CDR1 SGHVS and CDR2 FQNEAQ. The CDR3 DNA reads as TGTGCCAGCAGCCTTGGGGACAGTGGCTACACCTTC. This sequence encodes CASSLGDSGYTF.

The J gene is TRBJ2-7, the V gene TRBV2, with D maybe TRBD1 (6 bases). The CDR3 extends over 15 amino acids. Germline V CDR1 and CDR2: SNHLY, FYNNEI. V was trimmed by 4 bases and J by 1 base, leaving 14 bases between them. CDR3 loop: CASSAGHPSSYEQYF. The CDR3 coding sequence is TGTGCCAGCAGTGCGGGACATCCTTCATCCTACGAGCAGTACTTC.

This chain connects TRBV5-6 to TRBJ2-2, with 15 positions matching TRBD2. In germline, CDR1 is SGHDT, CDR2 YYEEEE. Trimming took 0 bases from V and 3 from J; bases not matched to a gene: 6. The CDR3 contains 19 residues. CDR3 coding DNA: TGTGCCAGCAGCTTGGCCCCGGGACTAGCGGGGGGATACACCGGGGAGCTGTTTTTT. Protein sequence: CASSLAPGLAGGYTGELFF.

This sequence joins TRBV24-1 and TRBJ1-2; weak D call: TRBD1 (5 bases). The CDR3 length is 14 residues. V lost 2 bases and J 6 bases, leaving 12 bases between the germline ends. The germline CDR1 and CDR2 sequences are KGHDR and SFDVKD. CDR3 coding DNA: TGTGCCACCAGTGATTACCCTGACAGAAATGGCTACACCTTC. It specifies CATSDYPDRNGYTF.

The chain carries TRBV11-2 and TRBJ2-1, with 7 bases identical to TRBD2. CDR1 and CDR2 from the germline V gene are SGHAT and FQNNGV. After removal of 5 bases from V and 4 bases from J, the junction contained 5 bases not matched to a gene. This CDR3 region has 14 residues. The CDR3 sequence: CASSPGGRYNEQFF. The CDR3, as DNA: TGTGCCAGCAGCCCGGGGGGAAGGTACAATGAGCAGTTCTTC.

Notes on this clone: This specimen includes other DNA sequences encoding the same CDR3. The chain has TRBV12-3 or TRBV12-4 and TRBJ1-2; D may be TRBD1 (6 bases). V lost 6 bases to trimming and J lost 2 bases, with 10 bases between them. The CDR3 spans 13 residues. The CDR3 loop reads CASSLTGNYGYTF. CDR3 coding DNA: TGTGCCAGCAGCCTCACAGGGAACTATGGCTACACCTTC.

The V call is TRBV29-1, the J call TRBJ1-5; the D gene is possibly TRBD1 (5 bases). The CDR3 sequence is 13 residues long. The ends were cut back, 4 bases at V and 1 base at J, with 8 bases in the middle. The germline V gene has CDR1 SQVTM and CDR2 ANQGSEA. This CDR3 is CSVAGGSNQPQHF. The CDR3 DNA reads as TGCAGCGTTGCGGGGGGGAGCAATCAGCCCCAGCATTTT.

J is TRBJ1-1 and V is TRBV6-5; the D is unclear. Germline assignment: CDR1 MNHEY and CDR2 SVGAGI. The length of the CDR3 is 13 residues. The ends were cut back, 6 bases at V and 4 bases at J, with 12 bases in the middle. The DNA of the CDR3 is TGTGCCAGCAGGAATGATCGTAGCACTGAAGCTTTCTTT. This codes for CASRNDRSTEAFF.

The genes are TRBV3-1 (or the pseudogene TRBV3-2) and TRBJ1-2; TRBD1 is a possible D gene (6 bases). The V end lost 0 bases, the J end lost 8 bases, and 7 bases lay between the germline ends. CDR1 and CDR2 from the germline V gene are LGHDT and YNNKEL (reference sequence). This CDR3 spans 12 amino acids. CDR3 bases: TGTGCCAGCAGCCAAGACAGGGGCGGCTACACCTTC. Translating it yields CASSQDRGGYTF.

V is TRBV6-5 and J is TRBJ1-2; TRBD1 agrees at 7 bases. The CDR3 spans 14 residues. Germline CDR1 is MNHEY and CDR2 is SVGAGI. V lost 7 bases and J lost 10; bases outside the gene matches: 15. The CDR3 DNA follows: TGTGCCAGCAAAAACAGGGGACCGGCTATTACCTACACCTTC. Translating it yields CASKNRGPAITYTF.

In DNA, the CDR3 is TGTGCCACCGCTGCCCGGACTAGCGGGGCGGATACGCAGTATTTT. Protein sequence: CATAARTSGADTQYF. The J gene is TRBJ2-3, the V gene TRBV19; 12 bases agree with TRBD2. The CDR3 runs 15 residues. Germline lookup yields CDR1 LNHDA and CDR2 SQIVND (reference sequence). J was trimmed by 6 bases and V by 10 bases; bases with no gene match: 11.

This chain joins TRBV18 and TRBJ2-1; 11 nucleotides align to TRBD2. CDR1 is KGHSH, CDR2 LQKENI, per germline. Losses at the gene ends were 2 bases for V and 10 bases for J; bases not matched to a gene: 4. The CDR3 covers 14 residues. The CDR3 sequence: CASSPTSGGVEQFF. The CDR3 DNA sequence: TGTGCCAGCTCACCAACTAGCGGGGGTGTGGAGCAGTTCTTC.

V and J are TRBV12-5 and TRBJ1-2, with D possibly matching TRBD1 (5 bases). The V gene lost 4 bases and the J gene lost 8 bases, with 20 bases spanning the gap. Germline CDR1 reads LGHNT; CDR2 reads FRNRAP. The CDR3 runs to 15 residues. The DNA of the CDR3 is TGTGCTAGTGGTTCTCCGGACATGACGATTCGGGGCTACACCTTC. This gives the protein CASGSPDMTIRGYTF.

This rearrangement joins TRBV5-6 to TRBJ1-6; a possible D gene is TRBD1 (5 bases). CDR1 is SGHDT, CDR2 YYEEEE, per germline. The CDR3 is 16 residues long. Deletions cut 1 base from V and 8 bases from J, with 16 bases between. The CDR3 region has the DNA TGTGCCAGCAGCTTGCTGGTGGGGGGTGCGGATTCACCCCTCCACTTT. The encoded protein is CASSLLVGGADSPLHF.

V is TRBV29-1 and J is TRBJ2-1, with 8 bases lining up with TRBD2. With V trimmed by 6 bases and J by 3 bases, 10 bases remained unmatched. CDR3 length: 15 residues. CDR1 and CDR2 from the germline V gene are SQVTM and ANQGSEA. CDR3 DNA: TGCAGCGTCAGTAGGTTAGCGGGGCACTACAATGAGCAGTTCTTC. This sequence encodes CSVSRLAGHYNEQFF.

The chain couples TRBV7-3 to TRBJ1-2, with 7 positions matching TRBD1. The junction had 4 bases not matched to a gene; V was cut back by 5 bases and J by 4 bases. The CDR3 runs to 13 residues. Germline CDR1 and CDR2: SGHTA and FQGTGA. The CDR3 loop reads CASSSGQAYGYTF. CDR3 in DNA: TGTGCCAGCAGCAGCGGACAGGCCTATGGCTACACCTTC.

V usage is TRBV7-2 and J usage is TRBJ2-1; 11 nucleotides align to TRBD2. Germline trimming cut 5 bases from V and 3 bases from J; bases unmatched to any gene: 9. Germline assignment: CDR1 SGHTA and CDR2 FQGNSA. The CDR3 is 17 residues long. The CDR3 region is CASSPRGTSGVYNEQFF. CDR3 coding DNA: TGTGCCAGCAGCCCTAGGGGGACTAGCGGAGTCTACAATGAGCAGTTCTTC.

The chain links TRBV3-1 (or the pseudogene TRBV3-2) to TRBJ1-3; TRBD1 matches at 7 bases. The germline V gene has CDR1 LGHDT and CDR2 YNNKEL (reference sequence). The CDR3 loop spans 15 amino acids. Losses at the gene ends were 1 base for V and 4 bases for J; bases not matched to a gene: 4. The CDR3, as DNA: TGTGCCAGCAGCCAAGGAGGAGGGGGCGGAAACACCATATATTTT. This sequence encodes CASSQGGGGGNTIYF.

CDR3 nucleotide sequence: TGTGCCATCAGGGACAGTTCTAGCGGGGGGGCCCAAGATACGCAGTATTTT. Amino acid sequence: CAIRDSSSGGAQDTQYF. The chain carries TRBV10-3 and TRBJ2-3; TRBD2 aligns across 12 bases. The V segment lost 6 bases and the J segment 5 bases; nucleotides outside the gene matches: 12. Germline V gene sequence: CDR1 ENHRY, CDR2 SYGVKD. The CDR3 loop spans 17 amino acids.

Turning to this clone: The same CDR3 is also encoded by other DNA sequences in this sample. The chain is built from TRBV6-5 and TRBJ2-7, with D possibly TRBD1 on 5 matching bases. CDR1 is MNHEY and CDR2 is SVGAGI in the germline V gene. Trimming cost V 7 bases and J 0 bases, with 13 bases left between them. The CDR3 runs to 14 residues. DNA of the CDR3: TGTGCCAGCACGCCGACAGTGAGCTCCTACGAGCAGTACTTC. As protein: CASTPTVSSYEQYF.

The chain couples TRBV7-3 to TRBJ2-2; 7 nucleotides align to TRBD2. V lost 5 bases, J lost 4 bases, and 4 bases stayed unmatched. The CDR3 covers 14 residues. CDR1 is SGHTA, CDR2 FQGTGA, per germline. The CDR3 nucleotides are TGTGCCAGCAGCCCCGGGACTACCACCGGGGAGCTGTTTTTT. Protein product: CASSPGTTTGELFF. The full variable domain, with the rest looked up from reference TRBV7-3 and TRBJ2-2, is GAGVSQTPSNKVTEKGKYVELRCDPISGHTALYWYRQSLGQGPEFLIYFQGTGAADDSGLPNDRFFAVRPEGSVSTLKIQRTERGDSAVYLCASSPGTTTGELFFGEGSRLTVL.

The V call is TRBV19, the J call TRBJ1-4; 7 nucleotides agree with TRBD1. Germline loops: CDR1 LNHDA, CDR2 SQIVND (reference sequence). V shed 5 bases and J 7 bases; nucleotides not matched to a gene: 10. This CDR3 is 15 amino acids long. CDR3 sequence reads: CASSPTGESVEKLFF. As DNA, the CDR3 is TGTGCCAGTAGTCCAACAGGGGAGTCCGTTGAAAAACTGTTTTTT.

The chain links TRBV5-6 to TRBJ1-1; tentative D call: TRBD1 (5 bases). V was clipped by 1 base and J by 3 bases, with 19 bases between them. Germline V gene data show CDR1 as SGHDT and CDR2 as YYEEEE. The CDR3 sequence is 17 residues long. The CDR3 is CASSLSRQSYLYTEAFF. The CDR3 DNA reads TGTGCCAGCAGCTTGAGCCGACAGTCCTATTTGTACACTGAAGCTTTCTTT.

The chain has TRBV5-4 and TRBJ2-2; 8 bases fit TRBD1. There are 13 residues in the CDR3. CDR1 and CDR2 from the germline V gene are SGHNT and YYREEE (reference sequence). With V trimmed by 6 bases and J by 8 bases, 6 bases remained unmatched. For the CDR3, the DNA is TGTGCCAGCAACCAGGACAGGGAAGGGGAGCTGTTTTTT. Protein sequence: CASNQDREGELFF.

This chain uses TRBV6-5 with TRBJ1-1; 7 bases match TRBD1. The CDR3 sequence is 13 residues long. In germline, CDR1 is MNHEY, CDR2 SVGAGI. The trim removed 7 bases at V and 0 bases at J, leaving 2 bases unmatched. Here the CDR3 DNA reads TGTGCCAGCACACAGGGGCTGAACACTGAAGCTTTCTTT. The encoded protein is CASTQGLNTEAFF.

V is TRBV28 and J is TRBJ2-7; 8 bases are shared with TRBD1. With V trimmed by 5 bases and J by 0 bases, 6 bases remained unmatched. The CDR3 runs 15 residues. In germline, CDR1 is MDHEN, CDR2 SYDVKM. CDR3 region: CASSLPQGASYEQYF. DNA for the CDR3: TGTGCCAGCAGTCTCCCCCAGGGGGCCTCCTACGAGCAGTACTTC.

This clone came up many times. The chain joins TRBV12-3 or TRBV12-4 to TRBJ1-1, with a possible D match to TRBD1 (6 bases). Between the trimmed V and J ends, which lost 6 bases and 6 bases, there was a span of 14 bases. There are 13 residues in the CDR3. Here the CDR3 reads CASRRGTNAEAFF. DNA for the CDR3: TGTGCCAGCAGACGTGGGACAAACGCTGAAGCTTTCTTT.

This clone has only a few counts. The chain joins TRBV6-6 to TRBJ1-4; 7 nucleotides line up with TRBD1. Trimming removed 5 bases from V and 4 bases from J; junction bases left unmatched: 4. Germline-derived CDR1 and CDR2 are MNHNY and SVGAGI (reference sequence). This CDR3 is built from 14 residues. The CDR3 DNA reads TGTGCCAGCAGTACACAGGGGAATAATGAAAAACTGTTTTTT. Translation: CASSTQGNNEKLFF.

This rearrangement joins TRBV7-9 to TRBJ1-5; 8 positions agree with TRBD1. Germline values: CDR1 SEHNR, CDR2 FQNEAQ (reference sequence). V gave up 5 bases and J gave up 3 bases; unmatched junction bases: 3. The CDR3 spans 14 residues. The CDR3 nucleotides are TGTGCCAGCAGCAGGACAGGGATCAATCAGCCCCAGCATTTT. Amino acid sequence: CASSRTGINQPQHF.